This T cell receptor (beta chain) is drawn from a study of cytomegalovirus exposure and HLA in healthy donors. The study's findings and limits: In a later analysis, more than 15,000 TCR beta sequences were associated with HLA alleles at 0.05 false discovery rate.

PCR involved 60 Vbeta and 13 Jbeta primers. The table came from immunoSEQ multiplex PCR; TCRdb's copy has only in-frame clones and leaves some out. The sample lists approximately 96,000 clones; roughly 70% were seen once. Of note for this clone: Its antigen remains unidentified.

The specimen was PBMCs. This TCR derives from a male donor in good health and CMV-seronegative.

The CDR3 DNA reads TGTGCCAGCAGTGTTCTAGCGGGAGACTCCTACGAGCAGTACTTC. Protein sequence: CASSVLAGDSYEQYF. J is TRBJ2-7 and V is TRBV25-1; 10 bases are shared with TRBD2. In germline, CDR1 is MGHDK, CDR2 SYGVNS. The CDR3 sequence is 15 residues long. V was clipped by 4 bases and J by 0 bases; unmatched bases: 3.